This passage covers 21 T cell receptor beta chains from one sample sequenced in a study of blood T cell repertoires in COVID-19. Generated by immunoSEQ multiplex PCR, the TCRdb table keeps only in-frame clones and is missing some. The top ten hold around 2.8% of the sample, which has 200,000 to 250,000 clones, around 86% seen once. Sample: peripheral blood. The origin of the receptors is a woman in her twenties or thirties who had recovered from COVID-19.

This clone was picked up one time. This chain joins TRBV6-2 or TRBV6-3 and TRBJ2-3; 7 nucleotides match TRBD2. The CDR3 loop spans 15 amino acids. With 2 bases clipped from V and 3 bases from J, the junction kept 5 bases outside the gene matches. Germline values: CDR1 MNHEY, CDR2 SVGEGT. CDR3 coding DNA: TGTGCCAGCAGTTACAGCGGGGTTTTGACAGATACGCAGTATTTT. Amino acids: CASSYSGVLTDTQYF.

This rearrangement joins TRBV5-1 to TRBJ2-3; tentatively, D is TRBD1 (5 bases). The CDR3 loop spans 16 amino acids. Germline CDR1 SGHRS, CDR2 YFSETQ. V was cut by 0 bases and J by 0 bases, with 11 bases left in between. Here the CDR3 reads CASSLGGLASTDTQYF. In nucleotides, the CDR3 is TGCGCCAGCAGCTTGGGGGGCTTAGCAAGCACAGATACGCAGTATTTT.

The chain has TRBV6-2 or TRBV6-3 and TRBJ2-2; D uncertain. CDR3 size: 14 residues. Germline loops: CDR1 MNHEY, CDR2 SVGEGT. Trimming pared 0 bases from V and 5 bases from J, leaving 7 bases between. The DNA of the CDR3 is TGTGCCAGCAGTTACTCTAGAGAAACCGGGGAGCTGTTTTTT. Translation gives CASSYSRETGELFF.

This clone was seen once. V and J are TRBV21-1 and TRBJ2-5; TRBD2 reflects the table's D call only, with no check against the DNA. TRBV21-1 is marked as a pseudogene. This CDR3 is built from 15 residues. This chain's CDR3 is CASSVPRLAGETQYF. The CDR3 DNA reads as TGTGCCAGCAGCGTCCCTCGACTAGCGGGGGAGACCCAGTACTTC.

The chain carries TRBV5-1 and TRBJ2-3; 9 nucleotides agree with TRBD1. Trimming took 3 bases from V and 4 from J; bases not matched to a gene: 12. The CDR3 is made up of 17 amino acids. From germline, CDR1 is SGHRS and CDR2 YFSETQ. Here the CDR3 DNA reads TGCGCCAGCAGCTCAATCGGGGGGACAGGGAGATCAGATACGCAGTATTTT. Translated: CASSSIGGTGRSDTQYF. Drawing the rest from reference TRBV5-1 and TRBJ2-3, the complete variable domain is KAGVTQTPRYLIKTRGQQVTLSCSPISGHRSVSWYQQTPGQGLQFLFEYFSETQRNKGNFPGRFSGRQFSNSRSEMNVSTLELGDSALYLCASSSIGGTGRSDTQYFGPGTRLTVL.

The rearrangement links TRBV7-2 to TRBJ2-3; tentatively, D is TRBD2 (5 bases). With 0 bases removed from V and 6 bases from J, the gap between germline ends came to 7 bases. The CDR3 spans 13 residues. Germline V lookup: CDR1 SGHTA, CDR2 FQGNSA. CDR3 nucleotide sequence: TGTGCCAGCAGCTTAGCGAGGAGGGATACGCAGTATTTT. Translating gives CASSLARRDTQYF.

The chain carries TRBV15 and TRBJ2-7, with D uncertain. The CDR3 has 17 residues. V was pared by 0 bases and J by 4 bases, with 19 bases between. CDR1 is LNHNV, CDR2 YYDKDF, per germline (reference sequence). For the CDR3, the DNA is TGTGCCACCAGCAGAGATGCTCGGGTGGTAGGCCTTTACGAGCAGTACTTC. Protein sequence: CATSRDARVVGLYEQYF.

The chain carries TRBV5-1 and TRBJ2-3, with a possible D match to TRBD2 (5 bases). The CDR3 contains 15 residues. Germline CDR1 is SGHRS and CDR2 is YFSETQ. Trimming removed 4 bases from V and 4 bases from J, with 16 bases in between. The CDR3 sequence is CASSIGSSQPDTQYF. The CDR3 DNA reads TGCGCCAGCAGCATAGGGAGCTCCCAGCCAGATACGCAGTATTTT.

The rearrangement uses TRBV5-4 and TRBJ2-3, with a weak D call TRBD1 (6 bases). Germline CDR1 and CDR2: SGHNT and YYREEE (reference sequence). This CDR3 is 15 amino acids long. The V end lost 4 bases, the J end lost 2 bases, and 14 bases lay between the germline ends. The CDR3 is CASSAYRDNTDTQYF. CDR3 nucleotide sequence: TGTGCCAGCAGCGCGTACCGGGACAACACAGATACGCAGTATTTT.

The CDR3 reads CSAAAAGAQYF. The CDR3 DNA sequence: TGCAGTGCCGCTGCGGCAGGGGCCCAGTACTTC. This chain uses TRBV20-1 with TRBJ2-5; perhaps TRBD1 as D (6 bases). Germline assignment: CDR1 DFQATT and CDR2 SNEGSKA (reference sequence). The CDR3 extends over 11 amino acids. Trimming pared 6 bases from V and 9 bases from J, leaving 14 bases between.

The chain recombines TRBV6-4 with TRBJ1-6, with TRBD1 matching 8 bases. Trimming removed 6 bases from V and 8 bases from J; junction bases left unmatched: 6. The CDR3 covers 14 residues. The germline gives CDR1 MRHNA, CDR2 SNTAGT. CDR3 in amino acids: CASRPDRGDSPLHF. CDR3 nucleotide sequence: TGTGCCAGCAGACCAGACAGGGGTGATTCACCCCTCCACTTT.

CDR3 amino acids: CASSLVARGDSEAFF. The CDR3 nucleotides are TGCGCCAGCAGCTTGGTTGCCAGGGGCGATAGTGAAGCTTTCTTT. V gene TRBV5-1 combines with J gene TRBJ1-1, with D perhaps TRBD1 (6 bases). There are 15 residues in the CDR3. In germline, CDR1 is SGHRS, CDR2 YFSETQ. Between the trimmed V and J ends, which lost 0 bases and 7 bases, there was a span of 16 bases.

This clone was seen only once. The genes are TRBV5-1 and TRBJ2-1; tentative D call: TRBD2 (5 bases). Germline V gene data show CDR1 as SGHRS and CDR2 as YFSETQ. The CDR3 has 14 amino acids. Trimming shortened V by 3 bases and J by 6 bases, and 13 bases separated the two germline ends. The CDR3 sequence: CASSSSSGFNEQFF. In DNA form, the CDR3 reads TGCGCCAGCAGCTCGAGTTCGGGGTTCAATGAGCAGTTCTTC.

V and J are TRBV13 and TRBJ2-5; 10 nucleotides align to TRBD2. The V and J ends lost 4 bases and 2 bases, in that order; junction bases with no gene match: 10. Germline V lookup: CDR1 PRHDT, CDR2 FYEKMQ (reference sequence). The CDR3 consists of 17 residues. This CDR3 is CASSSSLAGGLQETQYF. In nucleotides, the CDR3 is TGTGCCAGCAGCTCAAGTTTAGCGGGGGGCTTACAAGAGACCCAGTACTTC.

The chain's CDR3 is CASSWRGRDPGSSPLHF. As DNA, the CDR3 is TGTGCCAGCAGTTGGCGGGGCCGGGACCCGGGGAGTTCACCCCTCCACTTT. V usage is TRBV6-2 or TRBV6-3 and J usage is TRBJ1-6, with D maybe TRBD1 (5 bases). Trimming shortened V by 4 bases and J by 9 bases, and 22 bases separated the two germline ends. Germline V gene sequence: CDR1 MNHEY, CDR2 SVGEGT. The length of the CDR3 is 17 residues.

The genes are TRBV11-2 and TRBJ1-2; D not resolved. The CDR3 sequence is 13 residues long. CDR1 and CDR2 from the germline V gene are SGHAT and FQNNGV. V lost 5 bases to trimming and J lost 6 bases, with 13 bases between them. CDR3: CASSNPTRDGYTF. As DNA, the CDR3 is TGTGCCAGCAGCAACCCGACTCGGGATGGCTACACCTTC.

The chain is built from TRBV4-2 and TRBJ1-2, with a tentative D call TRBD1 (5 bases). V was cut by 2 bases and J by 4 bases, with 14 bases left in between. The germline V gene has CDR1 LGHNA and CDR2 YNFKEQ. The CDR3 contains 15 residues. The chain's CDR3 is CASSQTPQGIYGYTF. In nucleotides, the CDR3 is TGTGCCAGCAGCCAAACCCCTCAGGGCATCTATGGCTACACCTTC.

The chain carries TRBV7-2 and TRBJ2-3; TRBD2 aligns across 14 bases. V trimming: 1 base; J trimming: 6 bases; junction bases outside the gene matches: 3. Germline V gene lookup returns CDR1 SGHTA and CDR2 FQGNSA. The CDR3 loop spans 16 amino acids. This CDR3 is CASSLDRTSGGDTQYF. CDR3 in DNA: TGTGCCAGCAGCTTAGATCGGACTAGCGGGGGGGATACGCAGTATTTT.

This chain connects TRBV6-2 or TRBV6-3 to TRBJ2-4, with 11 bases aligning to TRBD2. After removal of 6 bases from V and 0 bases from J, the junction contained 4 bases not matched to a gene. The CDR3 sequence is 16 residues long. Germline CDR1 and CDR2: MNHEY and SVGEGT. This CDR3 reads CASSRLAGIAKNIQYF. The CDR3 DNA follows: TGTGCCAGCAGCCGACTAGCGGGGATAGCCAAAAACATTCAGTACTTC.

V gene TRBV6-6 combines with J gene TRBJ2-7, with a weak D call TRBD2 (5 bases). The CDR3 loop spans 12 amino acids. Trimming left V 6 bases short and J 9 bases short, with 15 bases between. From germline, CDR1 is MNHNY and CDR2 SVGAGI (reference sequence). CDR3 nucleotide sequence: TGTGCCAGCAGCCAATTCGGACTTGGGCAGTACTTC. Translating it yields CASSQFGLGQYF.

The DNA for the CDR3 is TGTGCCAGTAGTCCACTGCTTACGGGTCGCTATGGCTACACCTTC. Translated: CASSPLLTGRYGYTF. V and J are TRBV19 and TRBJ1-2; no clear D. Germline values: CDR1 LNHDA, CDR2 SQIVND (reference sequence). The CDR3 runs to 15 residues. V was shortened by 5 bases and J by 4 bases, with 17 bases between the two germline ends.